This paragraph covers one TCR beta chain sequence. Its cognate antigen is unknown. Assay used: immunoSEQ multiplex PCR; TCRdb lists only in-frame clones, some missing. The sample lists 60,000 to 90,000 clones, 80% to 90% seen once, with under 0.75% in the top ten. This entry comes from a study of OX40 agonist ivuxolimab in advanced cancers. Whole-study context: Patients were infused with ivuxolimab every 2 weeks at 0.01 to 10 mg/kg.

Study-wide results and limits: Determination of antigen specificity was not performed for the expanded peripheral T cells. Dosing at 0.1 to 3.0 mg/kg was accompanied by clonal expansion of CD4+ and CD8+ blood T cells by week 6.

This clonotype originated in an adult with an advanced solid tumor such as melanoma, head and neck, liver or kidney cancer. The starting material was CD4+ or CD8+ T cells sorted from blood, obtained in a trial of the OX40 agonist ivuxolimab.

The CDR3: CASSLGAGVNTEAFF. The CDR3, as DNA: TGTGCCAGCAGCTTAGGGGCAGGGGTAAACACTGAAGCTTTCTTT. The V call is TRBV7-2, the J call TRBJ1-1, with D possibly TRBD1 on 6 matching bases. Trimming left V 1 base short and J 2 bases short, with 11 bases between. The CDR3 is 15 residues long. In germline, CDR1 is SGHTA, CDR2 FQGNSA.